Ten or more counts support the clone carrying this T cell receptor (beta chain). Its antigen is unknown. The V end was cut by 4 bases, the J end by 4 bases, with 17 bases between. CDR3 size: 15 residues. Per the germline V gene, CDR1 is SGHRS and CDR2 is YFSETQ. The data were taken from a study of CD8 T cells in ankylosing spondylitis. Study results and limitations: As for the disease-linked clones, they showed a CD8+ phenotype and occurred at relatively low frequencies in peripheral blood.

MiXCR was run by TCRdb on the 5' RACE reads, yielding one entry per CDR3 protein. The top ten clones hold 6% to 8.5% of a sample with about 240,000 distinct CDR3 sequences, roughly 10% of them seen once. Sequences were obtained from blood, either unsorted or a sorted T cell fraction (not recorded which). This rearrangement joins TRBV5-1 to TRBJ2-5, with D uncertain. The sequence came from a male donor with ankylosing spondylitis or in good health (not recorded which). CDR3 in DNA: TGCGCCAGCAGCCCGACCGGGCCAGAAGGAGAGACCCAGTACTTC. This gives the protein CASSPTGPEGETQYF.